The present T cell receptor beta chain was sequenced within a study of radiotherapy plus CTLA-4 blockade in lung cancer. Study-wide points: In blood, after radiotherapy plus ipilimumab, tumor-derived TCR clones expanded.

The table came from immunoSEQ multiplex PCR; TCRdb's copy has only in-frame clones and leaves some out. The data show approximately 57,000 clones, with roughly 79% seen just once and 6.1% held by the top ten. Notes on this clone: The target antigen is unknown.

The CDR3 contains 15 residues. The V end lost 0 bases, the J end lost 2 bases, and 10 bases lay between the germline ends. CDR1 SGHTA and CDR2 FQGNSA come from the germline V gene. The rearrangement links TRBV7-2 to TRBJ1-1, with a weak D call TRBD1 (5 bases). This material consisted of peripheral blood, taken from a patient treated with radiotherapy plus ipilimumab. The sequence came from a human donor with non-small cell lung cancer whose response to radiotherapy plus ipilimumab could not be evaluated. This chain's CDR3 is CASSLAIQGNTEAFF. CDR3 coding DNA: TGTGCCAGCAGCTTAGCGATCCAGGGAAACACTGAAGCTTTCTTT.